This TCR beta chain stems from a study of identical twins. Study-wide results and caveats: Donors were not followed over many years; analysis was cross-sectional. Carriage of fewer insertions was seen in abundant cord blood beta clonotypes, whereas memory repertoires showed none.

A few counts support this clonotype. Antigen: not known. Template switching supplied a universal primer site; unique molecular identifiers were carried on the cDNA. Via MiXCR, TCRdb re-called the 5' RACE reads, giving one row per CDR3 protein. The sample includes about 340,000 distinct CDR3 sequences, 9% to 15% of them seen just once. The J segment lost 5 bases and the V segment lost 2 bases, leaving 3 bases of the junction unmatched. The CDR3 is 14 residues long. In germline, CDR1 is MGHRA, CDR2 YSYEKL. This sample was also put to use in a study of yellow fever vaccine responses in identical twins. That publication notes: Vaccine-induced T cell responses in twins were reportedly observed to appear partly convergent, partly personalized.

The source is a woman between 18 and 30 years old in good health. The V gene is TRBV4-1, the J gene TRBJ1-2; 9 bases map to TRBD1. The sample comprised CD8+ T cells sorted from blood. The CDR3 loop is CASSQTGTGYGYTF. The DNA for the CDR3 is TGCGCCAGCAGCCAAACCGGGACAGGGTATGGCTACACCTTC.